This T cell receptor beta chain stems from a study of T cells in Graves' hyperthyroidism and ophthalmopathy. To note about this clonotype: Its antigen is still unknown.

TCR beta CDR3 regions were amplified from RNA transcripts. An initial round of RT-PCR targeting the TCR CDR3 relied on the HTBI primer set. One entry per CDR3 protein, called by TCRdb with MiXCR from the multiplex PCR reads. The data show a few hundred thousand distinct CDR3 sequences, less than 20% seen once. Notes on the study in general: A 13 V-J signature model discriminated ophthalmopathy versus stable hyperthyroidism. Ophthalmopathy was predicted by the model a median of about 6.5 months ahead of onset.

CDR1 and CDR2 from the germline V gene are ENHRY and SYGVKD. CDR3 length: 11 residues. Trimming left V 6 bases short and J 6 bases short, with 9 bases between. This clonotype was obtained from a man between 18 and 29 years old with Graves' ophthalmopathy. This chain joins TRBV10-3 and TRBJ2-7, with D possibly matching TRBD2 (6 bases). The sequencing input was blood. The CDR3 loop is CAIRGGVEQYF. The CDR3 nucleotides are TGTGCCATCAGGGGCGGGGTCGAGCAGTACTTC.